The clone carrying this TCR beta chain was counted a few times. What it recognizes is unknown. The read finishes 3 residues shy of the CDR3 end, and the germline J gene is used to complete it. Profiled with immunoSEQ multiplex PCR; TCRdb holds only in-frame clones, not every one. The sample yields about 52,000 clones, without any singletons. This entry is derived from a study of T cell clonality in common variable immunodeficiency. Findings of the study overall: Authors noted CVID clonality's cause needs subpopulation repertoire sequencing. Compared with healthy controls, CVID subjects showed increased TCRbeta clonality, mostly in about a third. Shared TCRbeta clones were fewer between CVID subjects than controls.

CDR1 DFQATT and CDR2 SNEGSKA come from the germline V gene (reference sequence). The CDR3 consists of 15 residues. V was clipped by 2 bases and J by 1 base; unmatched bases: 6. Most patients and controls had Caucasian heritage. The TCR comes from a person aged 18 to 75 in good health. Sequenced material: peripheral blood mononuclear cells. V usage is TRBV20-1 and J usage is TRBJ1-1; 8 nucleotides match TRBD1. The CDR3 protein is CSARQGARGNTEAFF. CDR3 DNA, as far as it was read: TGCAGTGCTAGACAGGGGGCGCGGGGGAACACTGAA.